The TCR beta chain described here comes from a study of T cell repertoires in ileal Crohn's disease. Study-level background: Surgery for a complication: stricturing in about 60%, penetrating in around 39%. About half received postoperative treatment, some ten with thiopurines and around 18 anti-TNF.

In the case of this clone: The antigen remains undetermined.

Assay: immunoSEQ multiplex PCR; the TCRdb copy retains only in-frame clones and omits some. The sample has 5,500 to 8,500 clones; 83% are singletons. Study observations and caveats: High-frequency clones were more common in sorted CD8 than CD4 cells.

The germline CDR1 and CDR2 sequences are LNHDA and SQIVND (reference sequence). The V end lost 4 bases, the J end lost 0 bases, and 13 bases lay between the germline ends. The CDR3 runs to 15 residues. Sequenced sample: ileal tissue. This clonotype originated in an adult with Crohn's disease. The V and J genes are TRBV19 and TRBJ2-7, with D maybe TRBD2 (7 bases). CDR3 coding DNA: TGTGCCAGTAGTACAAAGGGGGGGAGCTCCTACGAGCAGTACTTC. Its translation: CASSTKGGSSYEQYF. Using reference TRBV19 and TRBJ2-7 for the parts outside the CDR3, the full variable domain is DGGITQSPKYLFRKEGQNVTLSCEQNLNHDAMYWYRQDPGQGLRLIYYSQIVNDFQKGDIAEGYSVSREKKESFPLTVTSAQKNPTAFYLCASSTKGGSSYEQYFGPGTRLTVT.